This T cell receptor beta chain emerged from a study of blood T cell repertoires in COVID-19. Study information: Nucleic acid was either cDNA or gDNA, and it came from T cells, B-cell-depleted T cells, or PBMCs.

The study recruited people aged roughly 18 to 95 years across some 23 US areas. Assignment of participants to cohorts was predicated upon participant-reported clinical history. With V trimmed by 5 bases and J by 2 bases, 15 bases remained unmatched. This CDR3 contains 17 residues. Germline values: CDR1 LNHDA, CDR2 SQIVND (reference sequence). This clone came up a few times. As processed by the authors: Reference gene primer amplification yielded estimated nucleated cell counts. Sequencing used immunoSEQ multiplex PCR; TCRdb keeps in-frame clones, though not all of them. That table supplies the V and J calls and clone size; D and trimming were determined from the DNA. The data contain approximately 300,000 clones, 87% of them seen just once; the ten biggest clones take up approximately 5.3%.

The clonotype was recovered from a woman aged 25 to 39 who had recovered from COVID-19. The specimen was PBMCs or T cells enriched from blood (not recorded which). The V gene is TRBV19, the J gene TRBJ2-7; 7 positions agree with TRBD1. The CDR3 loop is CASSAGTASPRAYEQYF. The CDR3 DNA follows: TGTGCCAGTAGTGCCGGGACAGCCAGTCCCCGAGCCTACGAGCAGTACTTC.